This T cell receptor (beta chain) was found in a study of identifying expanded T cells in peripheral blood. For this clone: Its target is unknown.

The V gene lost 1 base and the J gene lost 2 bases, with 3 bases spanning the gap. The V gene's germline CDR1 is SGHNT and CDR2 YENEEA. CDR3 length equals 13 residues. Measured with immunoSEQ multiplex PCR; TCRdb has only the in-frame clones, and not every one. The data contain 100,000 or so clones, about 83% of them seen just once; the ten biggest clones take up roughly 17%. Study-wide results and limits: Across healthy donors, higher total template counts meant significantly greater approximately two-week count variance.

V usage is TRBV11-3 and J usage is TRBJ2-1; D uncertain. The TCR comes from a person between 18 and 69 years old in good health. The specimen sequenced was blood. Here the CDR3 reads CASSLAAYNEQFF. CDR3 in DNA: TGTGCCAGCAGCTTAGCGGCCTACAATGAGCAGTTCTTC.